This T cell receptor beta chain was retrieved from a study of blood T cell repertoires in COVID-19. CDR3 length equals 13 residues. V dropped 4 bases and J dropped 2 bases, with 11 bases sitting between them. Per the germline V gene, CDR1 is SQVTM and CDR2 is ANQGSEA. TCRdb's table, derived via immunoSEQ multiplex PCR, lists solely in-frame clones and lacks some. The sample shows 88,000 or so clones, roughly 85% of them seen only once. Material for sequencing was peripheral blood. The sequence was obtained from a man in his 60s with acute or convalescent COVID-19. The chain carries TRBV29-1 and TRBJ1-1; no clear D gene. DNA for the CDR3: TGCAGCGTTGTCGCCCGGACTAACACTGAAGCTTTCTTT. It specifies CSVVARTNTEAFF.